One and the same sample provided the 18 T cell receptor beta chains below, sequenced in a study of blood T cell repertoires in COVID-19. The data were produced by immunoSEQ multiplex PCR, yet TCRdb's version contains in-frame clones alone and is incomplete. The profile shows 200,000 to 250,000 clones, 70% to 90% of them singletons. What was sequenced was peripheral blood. Receptors originate from a man aged 50 to 59 with acute or convalescent COVID-19.

V and J are TRBV3-1 (or the pseudogene TRBV3-2) and TRBJ1-2; TRBD1 is a possible D gene (6 bases). The germline V gene encodes CDR1 LGHDT and CDR2 YNNKEL (reference sequence). The CDR3 totals 14 residues. Trimming removed 5 bases from V and 2 bases from J, with 12 bases in between. CDR3 residues: CASSVTGLNYGYTF. The CDR3 DNA reads TGTGCCAGCAGCGTGACAGGACTGAACTATGGCTACACCTTC.

The V gene is TRBV7-9, the J gene TRBJ1-1, with 8 bases identical to TRBD1. Germline V gene data show CDR1 as SEHNR and CDR2 as FQNEAQ (reference sequence). CDR3 size: 14 residues. V lost 5 bases, J lost 4 bases, and 6 bases stayed unmatched. This chain's CDR3 is CASSSRGQSTEAFF. The CDR3 nucleotides read TGTGCCAGCAGCAGCAGGGGGCAAAGCACTGAAGCTTTCTTT.

This clone was seen just once. The chain uses TRBV5-4 and TRBJ1-1, with a weak D call TRBD1 (6 bases). This CDR3 region has 15 residues. Germline CDR1 SGHNT, CDR2 YYREEE (reference sequence). The germline V and J ends were trimmed by 0 bases and 7 bases, with 16 bases remaining between them. CDR3 sequence: CASSLDSVGQLEAFF. Here the CDR3 DNA reads TGTGCCAGCAGCTTGGATAGCGTAGGACAGCTTGAAGCTTTCTTT.

The CDR3 nucleotides are TGTGCCAGCAGCTCCACAGGGGTCGCCACCTACGAGCAGTACTTC. This sequence encodes CASSSTGVATYEQYF. This chain links TRBV5-5 with TRBJ2-7, with 7 positions matching TRBD1. This CDR3 has 15 amino acids. CDR1 and CDR2 from the germline V gene are SGHKS and YYEKEE (reference sequence). Losses at the gene ends were 3 bases for V and 2 bases for J; bases not matched to a gene: 8.

The chain joins TRBV5-4 to TRBJ1-5; no reliable D call. Deletions cut 6 bases from V and 10 bases from J, with 17 bases between. The CDR3 length is 13 residues. The germline CDR1 and CDR2 sequences are SGHNT and YYREEE (reference sequence). CDR3 nucleotide sequence: TGTGCCAGCACCATAGACGGAGAAGGCCCCCAGCATTTT. Translated: CASTIDGEGPQHF.

This clone was seen more than once but under ten times. The V and J genes are TRBV19 and TRBJ1-5, with no clear D. The CDR3 loop spans 14 amino acids. CDR1 and CDR2 (germline): LNHDA, SQIVND (reference sequence). V lost 7 bases and J 2 bases, leaving 12 bases between the germline ends. CDR3 nucleotides: TGTGCCAGTAATGAGCGACGGGGCAATCAGCCCCAGCATTTT. Encoded protein: CASNERRGNQPQHF.

The V gene is TRBV27, the J gene TRBJ2-7; D gene ambiguous. V was cut by 9 bases and J by 10 bases, with 22 bases left in between. CDR1 MNHEY and CDR2 SMNVEV come from the germline V gene (reference sequence). This CDR3 has 13 residues. CDR3 coding DNA: TGTGCCAGTCGAGGAGACGGCTACTCACCCCAGTACTTC. Its protein is CASRGDGYSPQYF.

The chain uses TRBV6-5 and TRBJ1-3, with D maybe TRBD1 (5 bases). The germline V gene has CDR1 MNHEY and CDR2 SVGAGI. V was cut by 2 bases and J by 0 bases, with 8 bases left in between. The CDR3 runs to 15 residues. CDR3 nucleotides: TGTGCCAGCAGTTACAGGGGTCCCTCTGGAAACACCATATATTTT. It is translated as CASSYRGPSGNTIYF.

The chain is built from TRBV6-1 and TRBJ1-4; no reliable D call. CDR1 and CDR2 from the germline V gene are MNHNS and SASEGT. The CDR3 contains 14 residues. The germline V and J ends were trimmed by 3 bases and 5 bases, with 10 bases remaining between them. CDR3 in DNA: TGTGCCAGCAGTGATGGAGGTCGAAATGAAAAACTGTTTTTT. Protein: CASSDGGRNEKLFF.

CDR3 protein: CASSERAGLYNEQFF. Written as DNA, the CDR3 is TGTGCCAGCAGTGAAAGGGCCGGACTTTACAATGAGCAGTTCTTC. The J gene is TRBJ2-1, the V gene TRBV2; TRBD2 might be the D (5 bases). The V gene lost 2 bases and the J gene lost 4 bases, with 12 bases spanning the gap. Germline V gene data show CDR1 as SNHLY and CDR2 as FYNNEI. The CDR3 contains 15 residues.

This chain connects TRBV7-6 to TRBJ2-7; 14 nucleotides align to TRBD2. Trimming took 5 bases from V and 3 from J; bases not matched to a gene: 3. This CDR3 has 15 residues. Germline V gives CDR1 SGHVS, CDR2 FNYEAQ. The CDR3 DNA reads TGTGCCAGCAGCCCAGGGACTAGCGGGAGCTACGAGCAGTACTTC. Protein product: CASSPGTSGSYEQYF.

The chain links TRBV5-6 to TRBJ1-6; 8 bases line up with TRBD1. This CDR3 has 17 residues. Germline V lookup: CDR1 SGHDT, CDR2 YYEEEE. V gave up 5 bases and J gave up 4 bases; unmatched junction bases: 11. DNA of the CDR3: TGTGCCAGCAGAAACGGGGCAGGGGGCCGATATAATTCACCCCTCCACTTT. Protein: CASRNGAGGRYNSPLHF.

This chain connects TRBV28 to TRBJ2-2; 15 bases match TRBD2. The CDR3 is 18 residues long. The V gene's germline CDR1 is MDHEN and CDR2 SYDVKM. After removal of 8 bases from V and 5 bases from J, the junction contained 12 bases not matched to a gene. The CDR3 sequence: CASRLPGLAGGGTGELFF. The CDR3 nucleotides are TGTGCCAGCCGTCTCCCGGGACTAGCGGGAGGAGGTACCGGGGAGCTGTTTTTT. Full variable domain (remainder filled in from reference TRBV28 and TRBJ2-2): DVKVTQSSRYLVKRTGEKVFLECVQDMDHENMFWYRQDPGLGLRLIYFSYDVKMKEKGDIPEGYSVSREKKERFSLILESASTNQTSMYLCASRLPGLAGGGTGELFFGEGSRLTVL.

This rearrangement joins TRBV6-6 to TRBJ2-1; 13 bases agree with TRBD2. The CDR3 sequence is 19 residues long. Per germline, CDR1 MNHNY and CDR2 SVGAGI (reference sequence). V dropped 5 bases and J dropped 3; count of bases not matched to a gene: 13. CDR3 in DNA: TGTGCCAGCAGTCAGACAGGCGGGACTAGCGGGAAGGGCTACAATGAGCAGTTCTTC. It codes for CASSQTGGTSGKGYNEQFF.

This chain uses TRBV3-1 (or the pseudogene TRBV3-2) with TRBJ2-2; 8 positions match TRBD2. With 6 bases clipped from V and 6 bases from J, the junction kept 9 bases outside the gene matches. Per germline, CDR1 LGHDT and CDR2 YNNKEL (reference sequence). The CDR3 length is 15 residues. The CDR3 loop is CASRDLREVPGELFF. CDR3 DNA sequence: TGTGCCAGCAGGGATTTGCGGGAGGTGCCCGGGGAGCTGTTTTTT.

V and J are TRBV11-2 and TRBJ2-7; maybe TRBD1 (6 bases). There are 14 residues in the CDR3. Trimming removed 3 bases from V and 12 bases from J, with 21 bases in between. Looked up from germline, CDR1 is SGHAT and CDR2 is FQNNGV. The CDR3 nucleotides read TGTGCCAGCAGCTTGCAGACCCGGGACACCGGATGGTACTTC. Translated, it gives CASSLQTRDTGWYF.

This chain uses TRBV6-6 with TRBJ1-5, with D perhaps matching TRBD1 (6 bases). Trimming stripped 2 bases from V and 7 bases from J, with 15 bases between. This CDR3 spans 15 amino acids. Germline CDR1 is MNHNY and CDR2 is SVGAGI (reference sequence). Here the CDR3 DNA reads TGTGCCAGCAGTTACAAGGCAGGGGCCGGCCAGCCCCAGCATTTT. It encodes CASSYKAGAGQPQHF.

This chain uses TRBV11-3 with TRBJ1-1, with TRBD1 identical over 9 bases. Germline CDR1 is SGHNT and CDR2 is YENEEA. Trimming cost V 8 bases and J 3 bases; bases outside gene matches: 4. The CDR3 totals 13 residues. CDR3 loop: CASQRQGDTEAFF. Written as DNA, the CDR3 is TGTGCCAGCCAGAGACAGGGGGACACTGAAGCTTTCTTT.